This is a list of T cell receptor beta chains from one sample in a study of blood T cell repertoires in COVID-19. Libraries were prepared by immunoSEQ multiplex PCR; TCRdb keeps only in-frame clonotypes and omits some of them. The repertoire has a few hundred thousand clones, around 87% of them found once; the top ten carry around 4.3%. Sequencing was done on a sample of PBMCs or T cells enriched from blood (not recorded which). Receptors were obtained from a woman between 18 and 29 years old with acute COVID-19. Each CDR3 is given with its conserved first and last residue. The D gene is left open where the match is weak. Clone size is shown for a subset of rows, as once, few, many or a class of expanded clone.

len | j_gene | d_gene | v_gene | abundance | CDR3nt | CDR3aa
15 | TRBJ2-3 | - | TRBV7-8 | - | TGTGCCAGCAGCTACCTCCCGGGGGTGACAGATACGCAGTATTTT | CASSYLPGVTDTQYF
15 | TRBJ1-2 | - | TRBV27 | many | TGTGCCAGCAGTCACACTTCGGACAGAGTCTATGGCTACACCTTC | CASSHTSDRVYGYTF
12 | TRBJ2-5 | - | TRBV3-1/TRBV3-2 | - | TGTGCCAGCAGCCAAGATGAGGAGACCCAGTACTTC | CASSQDEETQYF
12 | TRBJ2-1 | - | TRBV3-1/TRBV3-2 | - | TGTGCCAGCAGCCACAGGGGTGATGAGCAGTTCTTC | CASSHRGDEQFF
17 | TRBJ2-3 | TRBD2 | TRBV2 | once | TGTGCCAGCAGTGGAACTAGCGGGAGCATTGGCACAGATACGCAGTATTTT | CASSGTSGSIGTDTQYF
18 | TRBJ2-6 | TRBD2 | TRBV6-2/TRBV6-3 | - | TGTGCCAGCACCCCAACTAGCGGGAAAACGGGTGGGGCCAACGTCCTGACTTTC | CASTPTSGKTGGANVLTF
15 | TRBJ1-3 | - | TRBV18 | - | TGTGCCAGCTCACTGGAGGGCCGCTCTGGAAACACCATATATTTT | CASSLEGRSGNTIYF
17 | TRBJ1-1 | - | TRBV2 | - | TGTGCCAGCAGTGAGAGGGGAGGGATTACAGTCGGCACTGAAGCTTTCTTT | CASSERGGITVGTEAFF
16 | TRBJ2-1 | TRBD2 | TRBV27 | - | TGTGCCAGCAGTTTATCGGGGAGGGTGTTGGCCAATGAGCAGTTCTTC | CASSLSGRVLANEQFF
12 | TRBJ2-7 | - | TRBV7-9 | - | TGTGCCAGCAGCGCCACACCTTACGAGCAGTACTTC | CASSATPYEQYF
15 | TRBJ1-1 | - | TRBV28 | - | TGTGCCAGCAGTTTATTGGACATAACAAAAACTGAAGCTTTCTTT | CASSLLDITKTEAFF